This T cell receptor beta chain is drawn from a study of T cell changes during pregnancy in multiple sclerosis. From germline, CDR1 is MDHEN and CDR2 SYDVKM. This CDR3 contains 14 residues. With 6 bases removed from V and 8 bases from J, the gap between germline ends came to 19 bases. Generated by immunoSEQ multiplex PCR, the TCRdb table keeps only in-frame clones and is missing some. The sample has tens of thousands of clones, 88% seen once. The TCR sequence derives from a female donor with multiple sclerosis, enrolled in a pregnancy study. Sequencing was performed on peripheral blood, taken in the first trimester of pregnancy. The J gene is TRBJ1-2, the V gene TRBV28; TRBD1 might be the D (6 bases). CDR3 coding DNA: TGTGCCAGCAGGACCCCAGGGGAGAGAGGAGGCTACACCTTC. As protein: CASRTPGERGGYTF.